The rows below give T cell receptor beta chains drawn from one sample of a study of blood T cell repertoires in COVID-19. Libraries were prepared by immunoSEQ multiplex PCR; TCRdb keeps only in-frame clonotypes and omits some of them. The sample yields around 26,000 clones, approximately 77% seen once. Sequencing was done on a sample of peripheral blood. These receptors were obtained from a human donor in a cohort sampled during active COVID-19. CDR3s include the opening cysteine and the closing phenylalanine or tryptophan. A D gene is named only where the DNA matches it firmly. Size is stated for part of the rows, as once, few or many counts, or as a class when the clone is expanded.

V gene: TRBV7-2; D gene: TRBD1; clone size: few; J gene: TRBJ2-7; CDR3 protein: CASRIGQGAREQYF; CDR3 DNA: TGTGCCAGCAGGATAGGTCAGGGGGCGCGCGAGCAGTACTTC
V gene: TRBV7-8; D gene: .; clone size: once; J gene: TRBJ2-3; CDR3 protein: CASSLEGHPDTQYF; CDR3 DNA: TGTGCCAGCAGCTTAGAAGGACACCCAGATACGCAGTATTTT
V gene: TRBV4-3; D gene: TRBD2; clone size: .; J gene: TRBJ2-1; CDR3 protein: CASSHSTSGSADEQFF; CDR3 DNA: TGCGCCAGCAGCCATTCTACTAGCGGGAGTGCGGATGAGCAGTTCTTC
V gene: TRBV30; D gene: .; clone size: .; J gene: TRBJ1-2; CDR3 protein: CAWSPGGGASYGYTF; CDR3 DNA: TGTGCCTGGAGTCCCGGAGGAGGGGCCAGCTATGGCTACACCTTC
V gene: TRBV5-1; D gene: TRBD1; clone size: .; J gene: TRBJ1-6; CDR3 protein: CASSLGGTGGNSPLHF; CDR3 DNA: TGCGCCAGCAGCTTGGGCGGGACAGGGGGGAATTCACCCCTCCACTTT
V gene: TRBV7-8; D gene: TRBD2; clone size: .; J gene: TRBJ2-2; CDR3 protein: CASSLRAGGPSGELFF; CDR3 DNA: TGTGCCAGCAGCTTACGGGCGGGAGGGCCTTCCGGGGAGCTGTTTTTT
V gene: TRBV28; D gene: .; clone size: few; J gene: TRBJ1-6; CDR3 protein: CASSSPRQNSPLHF; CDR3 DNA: TGTGCCAGCAGTTCCCCAAGACAGAATTCACCCCTCCACTTT
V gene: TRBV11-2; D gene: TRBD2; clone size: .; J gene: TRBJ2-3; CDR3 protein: CASSQRGVGTQYF; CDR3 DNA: TGTGCCAGCAGCCAGCGGGGGGTCGGTACGCAGTATTTT
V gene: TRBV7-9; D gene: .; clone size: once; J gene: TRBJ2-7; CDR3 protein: CASARGGYEQQYF; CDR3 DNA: TGTGCCAGTGCTAGGGGCGGCTACGAGCAGCAGTACTTC
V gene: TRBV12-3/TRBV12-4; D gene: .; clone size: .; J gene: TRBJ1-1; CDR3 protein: CASSPLGGTEAFF; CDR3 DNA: TGTGCCAGCAGCCCCCTTGGAGGGACTGAAGCTTTCTTT
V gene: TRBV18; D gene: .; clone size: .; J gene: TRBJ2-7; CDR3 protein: CASSPMVAGSDEQYF; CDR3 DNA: TGTGCCAGCTCACCGATGGTCGCGGGTTCTGACGAGCAGTACTTC
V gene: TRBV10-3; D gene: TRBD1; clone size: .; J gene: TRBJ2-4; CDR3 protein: CAISEGTGAKNIQYF; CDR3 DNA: TGTGCCATCAGTGAAGGGACAGGGGCCAAAAACATTCAGTACTTC
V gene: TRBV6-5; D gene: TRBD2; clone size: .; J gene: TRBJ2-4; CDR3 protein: CASRPPSGAKNIQYF; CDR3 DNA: TGTGCCAGCAGACCCCCTAGCGGAGCCAAAAACATTCAGTACTTC
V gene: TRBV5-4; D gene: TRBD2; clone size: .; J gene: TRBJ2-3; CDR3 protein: CASSLELAASTDTQYF; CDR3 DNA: TGTGCCAGCAGCTTGGAGCTAGCGGCTAGCACAGATACGCAGTATTTT
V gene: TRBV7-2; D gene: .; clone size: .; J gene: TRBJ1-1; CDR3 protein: CASSLTDSFLEAFF; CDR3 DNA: TGTGCCAGCAGCCTGACGGACAGCTTCCTTGAAGCTTTCTTT
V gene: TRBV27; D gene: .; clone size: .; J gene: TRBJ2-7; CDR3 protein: CASSRKPGSYEQYF; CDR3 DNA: TGTGCCAGCAGTAGGAAACCGGGAAGCTACGAGCAGTACTTC
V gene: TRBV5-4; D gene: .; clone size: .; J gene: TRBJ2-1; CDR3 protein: CASSGTSSYNEQFF; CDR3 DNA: TGTGCCAGCAGCGGGACAAGCTCCTACAATGAGCAGTTCTTC
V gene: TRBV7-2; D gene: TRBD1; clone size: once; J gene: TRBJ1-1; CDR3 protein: CASSRQGNTEAFF; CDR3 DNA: TGTGCCAGCAGCCGACAGGGGAACACTGAAGCTTTCTTT
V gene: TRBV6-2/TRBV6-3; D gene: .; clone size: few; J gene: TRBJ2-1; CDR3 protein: CASSYSSTPGSQFF; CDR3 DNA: TGTGCCAGCAGTTACTCGAGCACCCCAGGTTCGCAGTTCTTC
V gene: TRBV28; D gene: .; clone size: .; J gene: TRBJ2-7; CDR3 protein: CASSLWAGGPREQYF; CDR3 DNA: TGTGCCAGCAGTTTATGGGCCGGGGGGCCCCGGGAGCAGTACTTC
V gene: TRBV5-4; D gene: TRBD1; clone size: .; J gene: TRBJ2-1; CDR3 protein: CASSLGLGTDGNEQFF; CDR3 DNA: TGTGCCAGCAGCTTGGGGTTGGGGACAGACGGGAATGAGCAGTTCTTC
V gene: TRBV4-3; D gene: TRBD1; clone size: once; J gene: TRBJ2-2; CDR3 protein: CASSQRPGLTGLNTGELFF; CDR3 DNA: TGCGCCAGCAGCCAACGCCCTGGGTTGACAGGGCTTAACACCGGGGAGCTGTTTTTT
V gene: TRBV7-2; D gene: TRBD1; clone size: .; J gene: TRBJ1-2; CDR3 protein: CASSLGTGPNYGYTF; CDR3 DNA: TGTGCCAGCAGCTTAGGGACAGGGCCTAACTATGGCTACACCTTC
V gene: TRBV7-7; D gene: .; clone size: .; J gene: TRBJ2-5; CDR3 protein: CASSSGSPQETQYF; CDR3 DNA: TGTGCCAGCTCCTCAGGCAGCCCCCAAGAGACCCAGTACTTC